The rows below give T cell receptor beta chains drawn from one sample of a study of T-cell reconstitution after alpha-beta-depleted transplantation in children. TCRdb redid the calling of the PCR reads with MiXCR, one entry per CDR3 protein. The profile shows 600,000 to 700,000 distinct CDR3 sequences, approximately 15% of them singletons. Sequencing was performed on PBMCs from the stem cell graft donor, taken from the stem cell graft. These receptors were taken from a human donor who donated a stem cell graft to a child with acute myeloid leukemia. Each CDR3 is given without its conserved first and last residue. A D gene is named only where the DNA matches it firmly. Clone sizes are given selectively: once, few, many, or a class where the clone is expanded.

>few|TRBV5-1|15|.
ASSLDGPDRPSAEAF
>.|TRBV11-2|12|TRBD1
ASSWGQVTEKLF
>many|TRBV12-3/TRBV12-4|10|.
ASSRTDLEAF
>many|TRBV4-2|15|TRBD2
ASSTRTSGGLGETQY
>many|TRBV12-3/TRBV12-4|12|.
ASRIDVGTGELF
>few|TRBV5-1|12|TRBD2
ASSPTSGVPEQF
>.|TRBV4-1|11|TRBD2
ASSQSGGHTQY
>.|TRBV5-6|14|TRBD1
ASSYEFGTEPYEQY
>few|TRBV20-1|16|TRBD2
SARDPRTSGVLADTQY
>few|TRBV20-1|13|.
SAREPHSSYNEQF
>.|TRBV12-3/TRBV12-4|11|.
ASRVTANEKLF
>few|TRBV29-1|9|.
SVKTIGEAF
>few|TRBV12-3/TRBV12-4|11|.
ASTPGGADTQY
>few|TRBV12-3/TRBV12-4|15|.
ASSFFVTGSPNYGYT
>many|TRBV29-1|12|TRBD2
SVRTSGGTDTQY
>.|TRBV10-3|10|.
AIRQNTGELF
>.|TRBV2|16|.
ASCLGPKEFHSYNEQF
>few|TRBV20-1|12|TRBD1
SGSGTGGESPLH
>.|TRBV6-4|9|TRBD1
ASRGQGSQH
>few|TRBV24-1|15|TRBD2
ATSDVPTSGGNNEQF
>many|TRBV6-1|11|.
ASSAGASNEQF
>.|TRBV12-3/TRBV12-4|11|.
ASSLKVTDTQY
>.|TRBV6-2/TRBV6-3|14|TRBD1
ASSYSPWDREETQY
>many|TRBV27|10|.
ASGGGLDTQY
>few|TRBV12-3/TRBV12-4|13|.
ASSEEFLASGEQF
>many|TRBV29-1|10|.
SAGTETYEQY
>many|TRBV7-2|13|.
ASSLDGGHSYEQY
>many|TRBV20-1|13|TRBD2
SATIPSGGANEQF
>many|TRBV6-5|12|.
ASSYSRGQRVNT
>.|TRBV5-1|10|.
ASSLAAGGHT